This TCR beta chain was retrieved from a study of T cells in localized non-small cell lung cancer. Findings and limits, study-wide: A median of roughly 50 of the top 100 tumor clones appeared in adjacent lung, which was paired and uninvolved. As only one tumor region underwent sequencing, heterogeneity remains possible.

For this clone: Its target is unknown.

The repertoire was sequenced with immunoSEQ multiplex PCR; TCRdb's copy has only in-frame clones and lacks some. The data contain around 36,000 clones, approximately 80% of them singletons. V gave up 5 bases and J gave up 11 bases, with 15 bases separating them. Germline CDR1 and CDR2: DFQATT and SNEGSKA (reference sequence). The CDR3 has 11 amino acids. Sequenced material: peripheral blood mononuclear cells, taken before any cancer treatment. The chain joins TRBV20-1 to TRBJ1-1; D is perhaps TRBD1 (5 bases). The receptor's source is a male donor at least 60 years old with stage II lung adenocarcinoma. The CDR3 loop reads CSAYRLGEAFF. DNA for the CDR3: TGCAGTGCTTATAGACTGGGGGAGGCTTTCTTT.